A single sample is the source of the 18 T cell receptor beta chains below, sequenced in a study of blood T cell repertoires in COVID-19. Only in-frame clones appear in the TCRdb table, and some are missing; sequencing was by immunoSEQ multiplex PCR. The sample consists of around 300,000 clones, approximately 88% of them appearing once. Material: peripheral blood. The receptor source for this set is a woman aged 45-65 years with active or convalescent COVID-19.

The chain employs TRBV3-1 (or the pseudogene TRBV3-2) and TRBJ2-1; 7 bases are a match to TRBD2. CDR3 length equals 20 residues. Trimming took 1 base from V and 0 from J; bases not matched to a gene: 15. Germline CDR1 LGHDT, CDR2 YNNKEL (reference sequence). CDR3 residues: CASSQVVTSHVLSSYNEQFF. The CDR3 DNA reads as TGTGCCAGCAGCCAAGTTGTGACTAGCCACGTTTTAAGCTCCTACAATGAGCAGTTCTTC.

V and J are TRBV2 and TRBJ2-7, with no clear D. The germline CDR1 and CDR2 sequences are SNHLY and FYNNEI. This CDR3 is 13 amino acids long. The germline V and J ends were trimmed by 5 bases and 3 bases, with 11 bases remaining between them. CDR3 coding DNA: TGTGCCAGCAGTACCCGGAGTAACTACGAGCAGTACTTC. This codes for CASSTRSNYEQYF.

V and J are TRBV11-3 and TRBJ1-1; possibly TRBD1 for D (5 bases). V was trimmed by 4 bases and J by 4 bases, leaving 13 bases between them. The germline gives CDR1 SGHNT, CDR2 YENEEA. The length of the CDR3 is 14 residues. The CDR3 coding sequence is TGTGCCAGCAGCTCCGGGGGGGGAGCCACTGAAGCTTTCTTT. This sequence encodes CASSSGGGATEAFF. Based on the CDR3 plus reference TRBV11-3 and TRBJ1-1, the full variable domain is EAGVVQSPRYKIIEKKQPVAFWCNPISGHNTLYWYLQNLGQGPELLIRYENEEAVDDSQLPKDRFSAERLKGVDSTLKIQPAELGDSAVYLCASSSGGGATEAFFGQGTRLTVV.

This chain uses TRBV2 with TRBJ2-3; D call uncertain. The V end was cut by 4 bases, the J end by 6 bases, with 14 bases between. Germline V gives CDR1 SNHLY, CDR2 FYNNEI. The CDR3 extends over 14 amino acids. The CDR3 DNA is TGTGCCAGCAGTGGCGACTGGCAGAGCGATACGCAGTATTTT. This sequence encodes CASSGDWQSDTQYF.

V gene TRBV7-2 combines with J gene TRBJ1-6, with 11 bases fitting TRBD1. The CDR3 extends over 16 amino acids. Germline V gives CDR1 SGHTA, CDR2 FQGNSA. Unmatched junction bases numbered 9, after V lost 7 bases and J lost 7 bases. The CDR3 nucleotides read TGTGCCAGCAAGCTGGCCGGGGACAGGGGGAATTCACCCCTCCACTTT. This translates into CASKLAGDRGNSPLHF.

This chain connects TRBV11-2 to TRBJ1-1; D might be TRBD1 (5 bases). Trimming took 4 bases from V and 3 from J, leaving 12 bases between them. The V gene's germline CDR1 is SGHAT and CDR2 FQNNGV. This CDR3 region has 14 residues. The CDR3 sequence: CASSYKAGYTEAFF. The CDR3 nucleotides are TGTGCCAGCAGCTACAAAGCAGGGTACACTGAAGCTTTCTTT. The full variable domain, in which reference TRBV11-2 and TRBJ1-1 provide the parts outside the CDR3, is EAGVAQSPRYKIIEKRQSVAFWCNPISGHATLYWYQQILGQGPKLLIQFQNNGVVDDSQLPKDRFSAERLKGVDSTLKIQPAKLEDSAVYLCASSYKAGYTEAFFGQGTRLTVV.

The rearrangement joins TRBV19 to TRBJ2-4; 9 bases align to TRBD2. This CDR3 is built from 14 residues. From germline, CDR1 is LNHDA and CDR2 SQIVND (reference sequence). J was trimmed by 7 bases and V by 6 bases; bases with no gene match: 7. The DNA of the CDR3 is TGTGCCAGTAGGTCGGCGGGGGGGCCGAACATTCAGTACTTC. It encodes CASRSAGGPNIQYF.

V gene TRBV6-6 combines with J gene TRBJ1-5; 8 nucleotides match TRBD1. The CDR3 has 15 amino acids. V shed 5 bases, J shed 1 base, and the junction held 4 bases outside the gene matches. The germline V gene has CDR1 MNHNY and CDR2 SVGAGI (reference sequence). The CDR3 region is CASSDTGGSNQPQHF. For the CDR3, the DNA is TGTGCCAGCAGTGACACAGGGGGAAGCAATCAGCCCCAGCATTTT.

This chain connects TRBV3-1 (or the pseudogene TRBV3-2) to TRBJ2-7, with D tentatively TRBD2 (6 bases). Trimming removed 5 bases from V and 2 bases from J, with 7 bases in between. The CDR3 spans 12 residues. The germline V gene has CDR1 LGHDT and CDR2 YNNKEL (reference sequence). CDR3 sequence: CASSGGTYEQYF. The CDR3, as DNA: TGTGCCAGCAGCGGGGGGACCTACGAGCAGTACTTC.

This clone was detected only a few times. The V call is TRBV5-1, the J call TRBJ2-7; D might be TRBD1 (5 bases). Germline assignment: CDR1 SGHRS and CDR2 YFSETQ. V lost 4 bases, J lost 2 bases, and 13 bases lay in between. This CDR3 has 14 residues. CDR3 DNA: TGCGCCAGCAGCCCGGCAGGGTCTACCTACGAGCAGTACTTC. This sequence encodes CASSPAGSTYEQYF.

The chain uses TRBV7-2 and TRBJ2-7; 8 bases align to TRBD2. Germline assignment: CDR1 SGHTA and CDR2 FQGNSA. The ends lost 6 bases at V and 2 bases at J; junction bases unmatched: 6. The CDR3 contains 14 residues. Here the CDR3 DNA reads TGTGCCAGCAGAGGCGGGAGGAGACCCTACGAGCAGTACTTC. This gives the protein CASRGGRRPYEQYF.

The chain is built from TRBV4-3 and TRBJ2-1, with D uncertain. From germline, CDR1 is LGHNA and CDR2 YSLEER. The V end was cut by 3 bases, the J end by 9 bases, with 9 bases between. This CDR3 region has 12 residues. The CDR3 DNA sequence: TGCGCCAGCAGCCAGAGCGTAGGTGAGCAGTTCTTC. Translation gives CASSQSVGEQFF.

The chain links TRBV29-1 to TRBJ2-3; D gene ambiguous. The CDR3 loop spans 12 amino acids. The germline gives CDR1 SQVTM, CDR2 ANQGSEA. Trimming cost V 2 bases and J 6 bases, with 9 bases left between them. The CDR3 bases are TGCAGCGTTGAAACTGGTCCGGATACGCAGTATTTT. This encodes CSVETGPDTQYF.

The rearrangement uses TRBV5-5 and TRBJ1-1; TRBD1 might be the D (5 bases). CDR3 length: 15 amino acids. CDR1 is SGHKS and CDR2 is YYEKEE in the germline V gene (reference sequence). The ends were cut back, 0 bases at V and 1 base at J, with 10 bases in the middle. The CDR3 region has the DNA TGTGCCAGCAGCTTGGGAGGACACGGGAACACTGAAGCTTTCTTT. Translating gives CASSLGGHGNTEAFF.

This chain uses TRBV30 with TRBJ1-5; tentatively, D is TRBD1 (5 bases). The CDR3 is made up of 14 amino acids. V lost 3 bases, J lost 6 bases, and 15 bases lay in between. Looked up from germline, CDR1 is GTSNPN and CDR2 is SVGIG (reference sequence). CDR3 residues: CAWSPGIGSQPQHF. CDR3 nucleotides: TGTGCCTGGAGCCCAGGGATCGGGTCTCAGCCCCAGCATTTT.

The chain couples TRBV2 to TRBJ1-4; no firm D call. Per the germline V gene, CDR1 is SNHLY and CDR2 is FYNNEI. Trimming left V 6 bases short and J 8 bases short, with 4 bases between. The CDR3 is made up of 10 amino acids. The CDR3 loop reads CASSQEKLFF. Written as DNA, the CDR3 is TGTGCCAGCAGCCAAGAAAAACTGTTTTTT.

This chain links TRBV12-3 or TRBV12-4 with TRBJ1-6; maybe TRBD1 (5 bases). The CDR3 consists of 13 residues. V lost 3 bases and J lost 6, with 6 bases in between. CDR3 DNA: TGTGCCAGCAGTTTGCAGGGTAATTCACCCCTCCACTTT. As protein: CASSLQGNSPLHF.

The genes are TRBV9 and TRBJ2-3, with 7 bases that match TRBD2. Looked up from germline, CDR1 is SGDLS and CDR2 is YYNGEE. The CDR3 totals 17 residues. Trimming cost V 0 bases and J 1 base; bases outside gene matches: 8. The DNA for the CDR3 is TGTGCCAGCAGCGTAGGATGGTGGAGCGGGGGCACAGATACGCAGTATTTT. This sequence encodes CASSVGWWSGGTDTQYF.